A selection of T cell receptor beta chains follows, all from one sample in a study of T cells in Graves' hyperthyroidism and ophthalmopathy. Via MiXCR, TCRdb re-called the multiplex PCR reads, giving one row per CDR3 protein. The sample contains 200,000 to 250,000 distinct CDR3 sequences, 15% to 20% of which appear only once. Sequenced material: blood. These receptors all stem from a woman between 18 and 29 years old with Graves' ophthalmopathy. Each CDR3 is given with its conserved first and last residue. Some rows have no size entry. The others give once, few or many, or a class for an expanded clone.

TRBJ2-3	TRBV5-1	few	CASRRTGGHEDTQYF
TRBJ2-1	TRBV5-1	-	CASSFPGPHNEQFF
TRBJ2-1	TRBV27	many	CASSPYSGANEQFF
TRBJ1-6	TRBV2	many	CASNGQGGVNSPLHF
TRBJ1-6	TRBV12-3/TRBV12-4	many	CASSLRGRGYNSPLHF
TRBJ1-4	TRBV6-5	many	CASSYAGQINEKLFF
TRBJ2-1	TRBV18	many	CASSARQVPSYNEQFF
TRBJ2-2	TRBV3-1	many	CASSPQTSGGELFF
TRBJ2-3	TRBV20-1	many	CSAPTKRGTDTQYF
TRBJ1-1	TRBV7-2	many	CASSLEAGQWSEAFF
TRBJ2-7	TRBV6-1	-	CASSEQPSTKYEQYF
TRBJ2-7	TRBV7-9	many	CASSPQYRTSSYEQYF